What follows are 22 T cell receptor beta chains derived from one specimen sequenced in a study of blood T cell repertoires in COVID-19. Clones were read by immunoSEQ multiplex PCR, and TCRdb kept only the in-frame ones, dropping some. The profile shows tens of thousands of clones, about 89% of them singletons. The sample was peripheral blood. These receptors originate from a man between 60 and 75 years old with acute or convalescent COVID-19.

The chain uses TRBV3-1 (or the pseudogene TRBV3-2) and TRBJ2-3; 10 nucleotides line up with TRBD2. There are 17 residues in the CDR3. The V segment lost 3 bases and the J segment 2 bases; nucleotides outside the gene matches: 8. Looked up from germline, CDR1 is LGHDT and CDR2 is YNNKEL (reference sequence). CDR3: CASSQGVLAGTTDTQYF. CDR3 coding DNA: TGTGCCAGCAGCCAGGGCGTACTAGCGGGGACCACAGATACGCAGTATTTT.

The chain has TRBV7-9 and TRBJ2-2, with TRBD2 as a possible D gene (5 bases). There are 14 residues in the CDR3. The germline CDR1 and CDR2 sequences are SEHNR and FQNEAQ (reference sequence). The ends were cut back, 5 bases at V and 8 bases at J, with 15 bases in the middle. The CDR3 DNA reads TGTGCCAGCAGCATCCGACGGGGTCTGGGGGAGCTGTTTTTT. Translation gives CASSIRRGLGELFF.

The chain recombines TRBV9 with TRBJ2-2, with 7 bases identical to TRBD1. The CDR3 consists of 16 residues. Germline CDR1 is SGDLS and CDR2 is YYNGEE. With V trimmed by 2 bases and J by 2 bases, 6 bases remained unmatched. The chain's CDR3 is CASSVHRGFNTGELFF. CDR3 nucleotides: TGTGCCAGCAGCGTTCACAGGGGCTTCAACACCGGGGAGCTGTTTTTT.

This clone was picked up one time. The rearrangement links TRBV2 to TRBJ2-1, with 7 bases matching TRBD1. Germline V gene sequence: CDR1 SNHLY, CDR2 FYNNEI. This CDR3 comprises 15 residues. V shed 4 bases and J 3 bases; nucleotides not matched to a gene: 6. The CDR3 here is CASSGETGIYNEQFF. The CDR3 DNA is TGTGCCAGCAGTGGGGAGACAGGGATCTACAATGAGCAGTTCTTC.

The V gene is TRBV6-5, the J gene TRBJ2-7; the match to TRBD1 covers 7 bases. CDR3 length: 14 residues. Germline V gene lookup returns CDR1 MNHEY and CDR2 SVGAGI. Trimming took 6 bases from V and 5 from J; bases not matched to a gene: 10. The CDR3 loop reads CASSPTGLRNEQYV. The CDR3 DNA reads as TGTGCCAGCAGCCCGACAGGGTTGAGGAACGAGCAGTACGTC.

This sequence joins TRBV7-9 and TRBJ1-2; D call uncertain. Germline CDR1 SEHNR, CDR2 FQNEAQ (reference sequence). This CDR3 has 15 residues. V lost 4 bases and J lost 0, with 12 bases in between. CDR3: CASSSNWAPNYGYTF. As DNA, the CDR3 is TGTGCCAGCAGCTCCAATTGGGCCCCTAACTATGGCTACACCTTC.

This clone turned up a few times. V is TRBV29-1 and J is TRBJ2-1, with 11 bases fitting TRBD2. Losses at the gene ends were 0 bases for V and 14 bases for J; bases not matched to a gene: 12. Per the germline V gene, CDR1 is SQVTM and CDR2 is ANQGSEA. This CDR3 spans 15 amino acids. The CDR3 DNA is TGCAGCGTTGAAGATCCGAATAGCGGGAGGGCCCCGGAGTTCTTC. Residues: CSVEDPNSGRAPEFF.

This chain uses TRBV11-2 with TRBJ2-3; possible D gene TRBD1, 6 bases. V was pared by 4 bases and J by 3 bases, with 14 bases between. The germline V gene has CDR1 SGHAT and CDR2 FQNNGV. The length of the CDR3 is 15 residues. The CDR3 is CASSWAGRGTDTQYF. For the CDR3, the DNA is TGTGCCAGCAGCTGGGCGGGTAGGGGGACAGATACGCAGTATTTT.

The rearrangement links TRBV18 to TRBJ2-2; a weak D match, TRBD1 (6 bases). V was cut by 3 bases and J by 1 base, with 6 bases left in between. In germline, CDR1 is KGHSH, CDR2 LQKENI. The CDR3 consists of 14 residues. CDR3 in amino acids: CASSPTGNTGELFF. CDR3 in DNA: TGTGCCAGCTCACCGACAGGGAACACCGGGGAGCTGTTTTTT. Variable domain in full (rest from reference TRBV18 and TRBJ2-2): NAGVMQNPRHLVRRRGQEARLRCSPMKGHSHVYWYRQLPEEGLKFMVYLQKENIIDESGMPKERFSAEFPKEGPSILRIQQVVRGDSAAYFCASSPTGNTGELFFGEGSRLTVL.

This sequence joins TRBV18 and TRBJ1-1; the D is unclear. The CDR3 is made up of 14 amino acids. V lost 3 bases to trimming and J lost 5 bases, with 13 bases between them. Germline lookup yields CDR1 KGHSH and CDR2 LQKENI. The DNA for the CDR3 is TGTGCCAGCTCACCTTTGTCTAAGGAGACTGAAGCTTTCTTT. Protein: CASSPLSKETEAFF. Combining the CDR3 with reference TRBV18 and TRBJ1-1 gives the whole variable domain NAGVMQNPRHLVRRRGQEARLRCSPMKGHSHVYWYRQLPEEGLKFMVYLQKENIIDESGMPKERFSAEFPKEGPSILRIQQVVRGDSAAYFCASSPLSKETEAFFGQGTRLTVV.

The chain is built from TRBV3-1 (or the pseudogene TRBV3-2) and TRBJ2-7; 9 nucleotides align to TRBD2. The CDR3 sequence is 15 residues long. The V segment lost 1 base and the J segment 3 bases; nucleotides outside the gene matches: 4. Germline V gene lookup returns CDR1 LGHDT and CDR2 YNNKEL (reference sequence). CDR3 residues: CASSQAAGGFYEQYV. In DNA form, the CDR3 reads TGTGCCAGCAGCCAAGCAGCGGGAGGATTCTACGAGCAGTACGTC.

The CDR3 DNA reads TGCGCCAGCAGCGTTAGCGGGACCGGAGATACGCAGTATTTT. This translates into CASSVSGTGDTQYF. This chain joins TRBV5-1 and TRBJ2-3; 8 bases line up with TRBD2. The V gene's germline CDR1 is SGHRS and CDR2 YFSETQ. J gave up 5 bases and V 4 bases, and 6 bases lay outside the gene matches. CDR3 size: 14 residues.

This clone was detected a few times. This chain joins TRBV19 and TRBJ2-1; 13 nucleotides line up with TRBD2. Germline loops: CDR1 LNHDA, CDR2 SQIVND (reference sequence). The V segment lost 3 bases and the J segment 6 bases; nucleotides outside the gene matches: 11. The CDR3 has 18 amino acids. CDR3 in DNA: TGTGCCAGTAGTATGGCACTAGCGGGAGGGCCCCGCCTCAATGAGCAGTTCTTC. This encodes CASSMALAGGPRLNEQFF.

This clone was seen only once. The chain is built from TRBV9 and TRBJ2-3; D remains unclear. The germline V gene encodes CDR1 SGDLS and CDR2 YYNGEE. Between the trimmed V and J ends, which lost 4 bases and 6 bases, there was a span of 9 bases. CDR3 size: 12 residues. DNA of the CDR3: TGTGCCAGCAGCTTAGTGAGGGATACGCAGTATTTT. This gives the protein CASSLVRDTQYF. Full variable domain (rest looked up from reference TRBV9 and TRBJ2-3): DSGVTQTPKHLITATGQRVTLRCSPRSGDLSVYWYQQSLDQGLQFLIQYYNGEERAKGNILERFSAQQFPDLHSELNLSSLELGDSALYFCASSLVRDTQYFGPGTRLTVL.

The CDR3 loop is CASSPAGNNEQFF. The CDR3 DNA follows: TGTGCCAGCAGTCCCGCCGGGAACAATGAGCAGTTCTTC. This chain links TRBV6-5 with TRBJ2-1, with D perhaps matching TRBD2 (5 bases). The CDR3 contains 13 residues. Germline CDR1 and CDR2: MNHEY and SVGAGI. V lost 5 bases and J 5 bases, leaving 10 bases between the germline ends.

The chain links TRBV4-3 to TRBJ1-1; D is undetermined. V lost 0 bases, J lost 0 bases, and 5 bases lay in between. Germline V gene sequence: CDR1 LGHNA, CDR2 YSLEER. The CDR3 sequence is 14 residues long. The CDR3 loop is CASSQDSMNTEAFF. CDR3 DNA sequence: TGCGCCAGCAGCCAAGATTCCATGAACACTGAAGCTTTCTTT.

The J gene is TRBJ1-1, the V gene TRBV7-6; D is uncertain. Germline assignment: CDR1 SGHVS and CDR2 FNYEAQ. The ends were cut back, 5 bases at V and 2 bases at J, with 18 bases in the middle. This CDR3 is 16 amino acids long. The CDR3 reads CASSPRGFPTNTEAFF. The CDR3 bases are TGTGCCAGCAGCCCGCGGGGATTCCCAACTAACACTGAAGCTTTCTTT. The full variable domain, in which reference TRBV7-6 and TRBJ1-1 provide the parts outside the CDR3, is GAGVSQSPRYKVTKRGQDVALRCDPISGHVSLYWYRQALGQGPEFLTYFNYEAQQDKSGLPNDRFSAERPEGSISTLTIQRTEQRDSAMYRCASSPRGFPTNTEAFFGQGTRLTVV.

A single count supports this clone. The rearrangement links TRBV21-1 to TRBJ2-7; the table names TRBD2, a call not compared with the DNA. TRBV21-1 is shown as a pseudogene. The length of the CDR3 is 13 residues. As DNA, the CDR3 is TGTGCCAGCTCCTTCGGTCTAGTAGACGAGCAGTACGTC. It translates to CASSFGLVDEQYV.

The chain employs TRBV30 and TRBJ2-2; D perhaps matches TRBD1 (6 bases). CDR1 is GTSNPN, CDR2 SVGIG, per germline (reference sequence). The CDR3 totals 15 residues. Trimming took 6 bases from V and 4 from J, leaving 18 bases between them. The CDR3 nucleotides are TGTGCCTGCCTGGGGGCGTTGAGGGGCACCGGGGAGCTGTTTTTT. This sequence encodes CACLGALRGTGELFF.

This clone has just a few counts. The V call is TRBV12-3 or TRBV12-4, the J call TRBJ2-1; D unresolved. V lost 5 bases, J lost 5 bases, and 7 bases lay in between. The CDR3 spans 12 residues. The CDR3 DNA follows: TGTGCCAGCAGTACATTAAACAATGAGCAGTTCTTC. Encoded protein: CASSTLNNEQFF.

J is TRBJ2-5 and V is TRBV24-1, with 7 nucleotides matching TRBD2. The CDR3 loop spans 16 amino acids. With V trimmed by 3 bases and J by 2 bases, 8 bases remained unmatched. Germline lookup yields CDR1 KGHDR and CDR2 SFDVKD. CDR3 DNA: TGTGCCACCAGTGATACCACCCGGACTAGTCAAGAGACCCAGTACTTC. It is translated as CATSDTTRTSQETQYF.

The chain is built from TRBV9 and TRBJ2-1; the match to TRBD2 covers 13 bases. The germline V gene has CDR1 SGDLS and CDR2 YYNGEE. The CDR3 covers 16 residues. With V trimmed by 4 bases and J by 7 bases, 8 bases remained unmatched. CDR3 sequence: CASSPPGLAGVNEQFF. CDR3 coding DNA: TGTGCCAGCAGCCCCCCTGGACTAGCGGGAGTGAATGAGCAGTTCTTC.